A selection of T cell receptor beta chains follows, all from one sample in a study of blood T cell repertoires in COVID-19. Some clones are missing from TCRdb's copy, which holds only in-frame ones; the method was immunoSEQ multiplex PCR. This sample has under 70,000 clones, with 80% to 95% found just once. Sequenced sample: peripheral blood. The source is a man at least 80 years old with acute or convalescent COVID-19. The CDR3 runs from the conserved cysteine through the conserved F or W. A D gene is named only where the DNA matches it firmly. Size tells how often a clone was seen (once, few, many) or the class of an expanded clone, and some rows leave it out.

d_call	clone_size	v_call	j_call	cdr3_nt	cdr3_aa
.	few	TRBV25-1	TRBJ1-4	TGTGCCAGCAGTGAATCCAGGGTCGAAGAAAAACTGTTTTTT	CASSESRVEEKLFF
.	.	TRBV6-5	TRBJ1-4	TGTGCCAGCACGGAGGGGGACTATAATGAAAAACTGTTTTTT	CASTEGDYNEKLFF
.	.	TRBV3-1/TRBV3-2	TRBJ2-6	TGTGCCAGCAGTCCCATATCCGGGAAAGGGGCCAACGTCCTGACTTTC	CASSPISGKGANVLTF
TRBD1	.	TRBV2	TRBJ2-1	TGTGCCAGCAGTGCAAGGACAGGTAAAAATGAGCAGTTCTTC	CASSARTGKNEQFF
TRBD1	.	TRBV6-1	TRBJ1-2	TGTGCCAGCAGTGAGGGACAGGCCGCTGGCTATGGCTACACCTTC	CASSEGQAAGYGYTF
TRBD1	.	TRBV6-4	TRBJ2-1	TGTGCCAGCAGTGGACAGGGGGGCTCCTACAATGAGCAGTTCTTC	CASSGQGGSYNEQFF
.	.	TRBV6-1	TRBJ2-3	TGTGCCAGCAGTGAACTGGAGGGGTATACGCAGTATTTT	CASSELEGYTQYF
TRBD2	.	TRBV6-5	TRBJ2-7	TGTGCCAGCAGTAAACCTGGACTAGCTGGGAGGGAGCAGTACTTC	CASSKPGLAGREQYF
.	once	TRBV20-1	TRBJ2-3	TGCAGTGCGCATGCGGTGGATACGCAGTATTTT	CSAHAVDTQYF
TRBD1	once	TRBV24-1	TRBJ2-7	TGTGCCACCAGTGACGCAGGGGGCGAGGGCTCCTACGAGCAGTACTTC	CATSDAGGEGSYEQYF
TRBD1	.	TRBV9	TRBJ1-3	TGTGCCAGCAGCAAAGTGCCCCCTAAACAGGGGGCTGGAAACACCATATATTTT	CASSKVPPKQGAGNTIYF